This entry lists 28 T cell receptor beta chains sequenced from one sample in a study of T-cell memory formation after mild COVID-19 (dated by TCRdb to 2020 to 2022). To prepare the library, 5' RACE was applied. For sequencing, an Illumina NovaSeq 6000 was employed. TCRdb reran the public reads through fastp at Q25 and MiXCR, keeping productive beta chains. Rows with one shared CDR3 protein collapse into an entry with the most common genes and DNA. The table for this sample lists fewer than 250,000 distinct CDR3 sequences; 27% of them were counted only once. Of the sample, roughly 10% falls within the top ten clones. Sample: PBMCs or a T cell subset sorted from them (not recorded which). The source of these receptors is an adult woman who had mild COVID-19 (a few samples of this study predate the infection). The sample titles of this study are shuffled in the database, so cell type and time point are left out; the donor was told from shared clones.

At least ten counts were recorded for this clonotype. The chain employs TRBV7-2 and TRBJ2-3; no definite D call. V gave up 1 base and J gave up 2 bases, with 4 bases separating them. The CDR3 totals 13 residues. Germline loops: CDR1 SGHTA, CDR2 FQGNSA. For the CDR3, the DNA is TGTGCCAGCAGCTTAGGTGTCACAGATACGCAGTATTTT. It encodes CASSLGVTDTQYF.

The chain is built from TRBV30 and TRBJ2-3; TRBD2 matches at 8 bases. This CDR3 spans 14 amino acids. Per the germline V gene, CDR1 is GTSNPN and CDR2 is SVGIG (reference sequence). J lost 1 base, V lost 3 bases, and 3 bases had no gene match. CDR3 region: CAWSGGAGTDTQYF. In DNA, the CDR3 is TGTGCCTGGAGCGGGGGGGCTGGCACAGATACGCAGTATTTT.

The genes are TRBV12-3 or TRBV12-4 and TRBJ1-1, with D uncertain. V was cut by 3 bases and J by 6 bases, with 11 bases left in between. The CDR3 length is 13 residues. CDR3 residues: CASSFPTPSEAFF. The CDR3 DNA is TGTGCCAGCAGTTTCCCTACTCCCTCTGAAGCTTTCTTT.

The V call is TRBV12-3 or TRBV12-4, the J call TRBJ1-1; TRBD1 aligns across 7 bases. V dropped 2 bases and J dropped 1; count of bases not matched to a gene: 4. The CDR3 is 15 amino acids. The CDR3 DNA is TGTGCCAGCAGTTTATGGGCAGGGGGGAACACTGAAGCTTTCTTT. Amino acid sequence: CASSLWAGGNTEAFF.

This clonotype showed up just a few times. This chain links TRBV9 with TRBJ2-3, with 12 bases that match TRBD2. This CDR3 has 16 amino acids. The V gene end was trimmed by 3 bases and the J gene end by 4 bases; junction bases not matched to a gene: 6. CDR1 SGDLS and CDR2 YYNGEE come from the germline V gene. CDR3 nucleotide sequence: TGTGCCAGCAGCGGTAGACTAGCGGGAGCCTCAGATACGCAGTATTTT. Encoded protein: CASSGRLAGASDTQYF.

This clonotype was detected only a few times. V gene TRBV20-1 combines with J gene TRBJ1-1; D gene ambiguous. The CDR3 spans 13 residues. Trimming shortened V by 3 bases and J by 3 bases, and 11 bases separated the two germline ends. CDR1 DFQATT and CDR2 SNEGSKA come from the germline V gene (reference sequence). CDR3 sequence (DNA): TGCAGTGCTAGCGATGAAGCGGACACTGAAGCTTTCTTT. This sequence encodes CSASDEADTEAFF.

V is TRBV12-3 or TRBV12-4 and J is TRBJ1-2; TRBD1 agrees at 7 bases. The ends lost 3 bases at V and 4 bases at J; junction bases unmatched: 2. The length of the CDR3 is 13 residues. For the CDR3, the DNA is TGTGCCAGCAGTTTTGGGACAGTCTATGGCTACACCTTC. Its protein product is CASSFGTVYGYTF.

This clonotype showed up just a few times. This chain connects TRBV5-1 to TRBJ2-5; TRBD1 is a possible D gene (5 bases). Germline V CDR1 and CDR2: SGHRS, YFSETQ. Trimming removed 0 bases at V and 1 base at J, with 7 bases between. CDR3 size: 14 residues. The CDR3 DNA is TGCGCCAGCAGCTTGGTGGGGCTCCAAGAGACCCAGTACTTC. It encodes CASSLVGLQETQYF.

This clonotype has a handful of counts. The CDR3 DNA follows: TGCAGTGCTAGCGGGACCTACGAGCAGTACTTC. It specifies CSASGTYEQYF. This rearrangement joins TRBV20-1 to TRBJ2-7, with a tentative D call TRBD2 (5 bases). V was pared by 3 bases and J by 2 bases, with 5 bases between. The CDR3 is 11 residues long. Germline loops: CDR1 DFQATT, CDR2 SNEGSKA (reference sequence).

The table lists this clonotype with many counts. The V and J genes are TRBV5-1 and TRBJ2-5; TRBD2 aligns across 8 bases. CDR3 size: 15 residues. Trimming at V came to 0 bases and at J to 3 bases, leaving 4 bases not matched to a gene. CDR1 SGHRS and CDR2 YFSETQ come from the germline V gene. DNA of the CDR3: TGCGCCAGCAGCTTGGCGGGGACTAGAGAAGAGACCCAGTACTTC. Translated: CASSLAGTREETQYF.

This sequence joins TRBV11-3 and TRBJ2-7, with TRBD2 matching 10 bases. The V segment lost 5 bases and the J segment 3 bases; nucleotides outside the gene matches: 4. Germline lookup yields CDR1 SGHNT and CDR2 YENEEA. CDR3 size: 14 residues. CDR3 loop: CASSEGLASYEQYF. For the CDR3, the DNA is TGTGCCAGCAGCGAGGGACTAGCGAGCTACGAGCAGTACTTC.

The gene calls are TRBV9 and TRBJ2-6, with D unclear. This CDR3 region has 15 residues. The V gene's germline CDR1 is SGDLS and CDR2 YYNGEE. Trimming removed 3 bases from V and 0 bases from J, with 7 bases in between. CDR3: CASSGLSSGANVLTF. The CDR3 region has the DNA TGTGCCAGCAGCGGACTTAGCTCTGGGGCCAACGTCCTGACTTTC.

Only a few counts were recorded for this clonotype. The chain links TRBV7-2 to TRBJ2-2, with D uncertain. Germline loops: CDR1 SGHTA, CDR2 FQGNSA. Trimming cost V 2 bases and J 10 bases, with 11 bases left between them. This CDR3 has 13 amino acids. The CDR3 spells CASSLTVLEELFF. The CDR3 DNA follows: TGTGCCAGCAGCTTAACGGTTTTAGAGGAGCTGTTTTTT. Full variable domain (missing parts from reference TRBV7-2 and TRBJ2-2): GAGVSQSPSNKVTEKGKDVELRCDPISGHTALYWYRQSLGQGLEFLIYFQGNSAPDKSGLPSDRFSAERTGGSVSTLTIQRTQQEDSAVYLCASSLTVLEELFFGEGSRLTVL.

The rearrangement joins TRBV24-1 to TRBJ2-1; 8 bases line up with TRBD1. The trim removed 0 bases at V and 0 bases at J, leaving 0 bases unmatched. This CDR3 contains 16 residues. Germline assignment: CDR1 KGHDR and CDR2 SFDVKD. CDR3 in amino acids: CATSDLTGGSYNEQFF. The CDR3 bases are TGTGCCACCAGTGATTTGACAGGGGGCTCCTACAATGAGCAGTTCTTC.

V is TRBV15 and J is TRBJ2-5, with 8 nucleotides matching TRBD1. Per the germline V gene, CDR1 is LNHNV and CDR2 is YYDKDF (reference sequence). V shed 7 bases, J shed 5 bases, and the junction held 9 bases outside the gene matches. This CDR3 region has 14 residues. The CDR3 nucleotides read TGTGCCACCACCGAACCGGGACAGGAGGAGACCCAGTACTTC. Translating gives CATTEPGQEETQYF.

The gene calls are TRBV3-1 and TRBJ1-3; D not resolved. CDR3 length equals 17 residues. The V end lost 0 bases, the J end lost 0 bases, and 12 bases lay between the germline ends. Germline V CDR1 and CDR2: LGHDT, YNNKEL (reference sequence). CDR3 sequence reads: CASSQDRGRVSGNTIYF. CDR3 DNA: TGTGCCAGCAGCCAAGATCGAGGACGGGTCTCTGGAAACACCATATATTTT.

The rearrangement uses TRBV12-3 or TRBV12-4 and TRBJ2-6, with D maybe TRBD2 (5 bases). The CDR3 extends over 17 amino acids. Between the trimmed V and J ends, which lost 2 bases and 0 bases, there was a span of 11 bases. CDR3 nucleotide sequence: TGTGCCAGCAGTTTAATATACCGGGGCTCTGGGGCCAACGTCCTGACTTTC. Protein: CASSLIYRGSGANVLTF.

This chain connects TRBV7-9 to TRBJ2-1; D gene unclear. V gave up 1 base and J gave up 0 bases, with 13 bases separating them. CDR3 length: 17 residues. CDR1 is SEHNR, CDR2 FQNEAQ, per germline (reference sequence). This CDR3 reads CASSLGAVTASYNEQFF. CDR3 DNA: TGTGCCAGCAGCTTAGGGGCAGTCACCGCCTCCTACAATGAGCAGTTCTTC.

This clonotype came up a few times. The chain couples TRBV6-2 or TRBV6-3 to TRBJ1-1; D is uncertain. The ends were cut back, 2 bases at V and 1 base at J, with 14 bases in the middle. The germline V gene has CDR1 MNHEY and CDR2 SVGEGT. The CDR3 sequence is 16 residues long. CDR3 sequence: CASSYLVRSGNTEAFF. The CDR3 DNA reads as TGTGCCAGCAGTTACCTGGTCCGTTCGGGGAACACTGAAGCTTTCTTT.

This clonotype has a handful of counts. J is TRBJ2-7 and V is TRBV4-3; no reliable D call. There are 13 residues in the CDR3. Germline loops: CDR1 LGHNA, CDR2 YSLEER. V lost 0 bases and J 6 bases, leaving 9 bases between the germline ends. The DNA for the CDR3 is TGCGCCAGCAGCCAAGAAAGGGCCCTCGAGCAGTACTTC. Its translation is CASSQERALEQYF.

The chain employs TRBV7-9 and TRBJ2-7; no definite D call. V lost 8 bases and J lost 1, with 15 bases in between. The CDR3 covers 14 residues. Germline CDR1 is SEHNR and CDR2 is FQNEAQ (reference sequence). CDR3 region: CASSDGQVSYEQYF. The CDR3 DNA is TGTGCCAGCTCCGACGGGCAAGTATCCTACGAGCAGTACTTC.

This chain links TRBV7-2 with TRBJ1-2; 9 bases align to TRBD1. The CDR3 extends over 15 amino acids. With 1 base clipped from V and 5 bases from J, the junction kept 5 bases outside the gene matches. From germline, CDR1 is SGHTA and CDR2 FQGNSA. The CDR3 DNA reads TGTGCCAGCAGCTTAGTAGGACAGGGGAGATATGGCTACACCTTC. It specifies CASSLVGQGRYGYTF.

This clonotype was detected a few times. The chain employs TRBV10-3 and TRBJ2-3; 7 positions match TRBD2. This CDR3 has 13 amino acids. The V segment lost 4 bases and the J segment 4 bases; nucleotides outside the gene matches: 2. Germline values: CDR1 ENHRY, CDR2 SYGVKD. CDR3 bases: TGTGCCATCAGTGCGACTAGCTCAGATACGCAGTATTTT. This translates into CAISATSSDTQYF.

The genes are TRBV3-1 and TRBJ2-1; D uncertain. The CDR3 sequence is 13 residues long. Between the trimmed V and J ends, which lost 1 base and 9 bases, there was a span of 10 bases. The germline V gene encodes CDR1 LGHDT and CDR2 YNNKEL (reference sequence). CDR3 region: CASSQVKEGEQFF. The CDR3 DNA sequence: TGTGCCAGCAGCCAAGTGAAGGAAGGTGAGCAGTTCTTC.

The CDR3 nucleotides are TGTGCCAGCAGGGACAGGGAGAGCTCCTACAATGAGCAGTTCTTC. Encoded protein: CASRDRESSYNEQFF. This chain connects TRBV6-5 to TRBJ2-1, with 8 nucleotides matching TRBD1. V gave up 6 bases and J gave up 0 bases; unmatched junction bases: 4. This CDR3 is built from 15 residues. The germline CDR1 and CDR2 sequences are MNHEY and SVGAGI.

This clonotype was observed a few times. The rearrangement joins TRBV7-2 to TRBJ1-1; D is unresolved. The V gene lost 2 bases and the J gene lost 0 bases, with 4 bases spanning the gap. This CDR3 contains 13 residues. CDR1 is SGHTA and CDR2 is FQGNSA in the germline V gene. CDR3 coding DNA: TGTGCCAGCAGCTTATGGGTGAACACTGAAGCTTTCTTT. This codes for CASSLWVNTEAFF.

CDR3 nucleotide sequence: TGTGCCAGCAGCCCTTCAGCAGGGGGCGGAAAAAATGAGCAGTTCTTC. Encoded protein: CASSPSAGGGKNEQFF. The chain uses TRBV27 and TRBJ2-1; 8 nucleotides agree with TRBD1. This CDR3 region has 16 residues. Unmatched junction bases numbered 14, after V lost 6 bases and J lost 7 bases. Germline V gene lookup returns CDR1 MNHEY and CDR2 SMNVEV (reference sequence).

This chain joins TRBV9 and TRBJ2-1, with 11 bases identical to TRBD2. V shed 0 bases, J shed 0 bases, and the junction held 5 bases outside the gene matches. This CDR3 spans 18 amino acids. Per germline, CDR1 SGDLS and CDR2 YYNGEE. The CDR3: CASSVGLLAGDSYNEQFF. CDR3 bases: TGTGCCAGCAGCGTAGGGTTACTAGCGGGAGACTCCTACAATGAGCAGTTCTTC. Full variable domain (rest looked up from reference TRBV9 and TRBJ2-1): DSGVTQTPKHLITATGQRVTLRCSPRSGDLSVYWYQQSLDQGLQFLIQYYNGEERAKGNILERFSAQQFPDLHSELNLSSLELGDSALYFCASSVGLLAGDSYNEQFFGPGTRLTVL.